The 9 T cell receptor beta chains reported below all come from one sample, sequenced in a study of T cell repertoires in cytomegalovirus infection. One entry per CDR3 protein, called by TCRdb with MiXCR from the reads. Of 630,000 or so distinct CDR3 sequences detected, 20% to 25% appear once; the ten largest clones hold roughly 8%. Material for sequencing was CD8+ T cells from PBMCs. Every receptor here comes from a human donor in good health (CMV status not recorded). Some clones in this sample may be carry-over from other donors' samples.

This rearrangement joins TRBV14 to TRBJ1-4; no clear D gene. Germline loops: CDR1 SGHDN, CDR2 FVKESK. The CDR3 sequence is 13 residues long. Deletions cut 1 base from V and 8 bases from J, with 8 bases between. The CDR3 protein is CASSQGVKEKLFF. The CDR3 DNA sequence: TGTGCCAGCAGCCAAGGGGTGAAGGAAAAACTGTTTTTT.

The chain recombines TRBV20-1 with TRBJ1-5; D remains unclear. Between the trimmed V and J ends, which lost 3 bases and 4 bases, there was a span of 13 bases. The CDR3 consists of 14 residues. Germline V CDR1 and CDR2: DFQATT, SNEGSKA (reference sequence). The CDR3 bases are TGCAGTGCTAGGGAAGGGTCCTCGAATCAGCCCCAGCATTTT. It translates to CSAREGSSNQPQHF.

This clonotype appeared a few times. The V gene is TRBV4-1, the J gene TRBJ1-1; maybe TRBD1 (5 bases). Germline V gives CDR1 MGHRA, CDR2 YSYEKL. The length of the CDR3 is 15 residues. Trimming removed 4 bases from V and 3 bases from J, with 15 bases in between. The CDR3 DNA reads TGCGCCAGCAGCCTCGAAGGGGTTCAGGACACTGAAGCTTTCTTT. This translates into CASSLEGVQDTEAFF.

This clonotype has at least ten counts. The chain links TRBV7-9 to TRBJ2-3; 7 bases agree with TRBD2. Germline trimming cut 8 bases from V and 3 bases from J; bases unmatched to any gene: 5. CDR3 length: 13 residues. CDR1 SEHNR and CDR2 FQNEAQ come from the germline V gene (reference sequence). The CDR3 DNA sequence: TGTGCCAGCGTGAGCGGGGTTACAGATACGCAGTATTTT. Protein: CASVSGVTDTQYF.

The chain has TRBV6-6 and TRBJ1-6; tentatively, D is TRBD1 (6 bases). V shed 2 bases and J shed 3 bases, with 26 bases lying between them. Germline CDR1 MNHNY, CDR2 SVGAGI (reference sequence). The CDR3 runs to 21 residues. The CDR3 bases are TGTGCCAGCAGTTACCCGCGGGACAAAAAGGGGGATAGGTTCTATAATTCACCCCTCCACTTT. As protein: CASSYPRDKKGDRFYNSPLHF.

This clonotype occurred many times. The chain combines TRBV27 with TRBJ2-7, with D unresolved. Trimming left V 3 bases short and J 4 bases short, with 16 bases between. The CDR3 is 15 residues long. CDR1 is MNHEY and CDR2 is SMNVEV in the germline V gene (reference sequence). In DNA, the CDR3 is TGTGCCAGCAGTTTCCAACTTATCTATCCTTACGAGCAGTACGTC. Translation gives CASSFQLIYPYEQYV.

CDR3 sequence (DNA): TGCGCCAGCAGCCAAGATTTATACAGGCAAGAGACCCAGTACTTC. Translation gives CASSQDLYRQETQYF. The J gene is TRBJ2-5, the V gene TRBV4-3, with a weak D call TRBD1 (5 bases). This CDR3 comprises 15 residues. V was trimmed by 0 bases and J by 2 bases, leaving 10 bases between them. Germline loops: CDR1 LGHNA, CDR2 YSLEER.

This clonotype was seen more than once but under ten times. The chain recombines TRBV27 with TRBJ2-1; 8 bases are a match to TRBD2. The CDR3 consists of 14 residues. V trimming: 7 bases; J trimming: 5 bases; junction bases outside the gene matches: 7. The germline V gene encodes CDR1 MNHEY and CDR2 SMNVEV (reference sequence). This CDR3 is CASTGSGGHNEQFF. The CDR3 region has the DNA TGTGCCAGCACAGGAAGCGGGGGCCACAATGAGCAGTTCTTC.

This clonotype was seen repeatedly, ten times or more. CDR3 sequence reads: CASTGLGSNQPQHF. CDR3 sequence (DNA): TGTGCCAGCACAGGCCTAGGGAGCAATCAGCCCCAGCATTTT. The chain links TRBV28 to TRBJ1-5; no clear D gene. Trimming left V 7 bases short and J 1 base short, with 11 bases between. The CDR3 is 14 residues long. Per germline, CDR1 MDHEN and CDR2 SYDVKM.